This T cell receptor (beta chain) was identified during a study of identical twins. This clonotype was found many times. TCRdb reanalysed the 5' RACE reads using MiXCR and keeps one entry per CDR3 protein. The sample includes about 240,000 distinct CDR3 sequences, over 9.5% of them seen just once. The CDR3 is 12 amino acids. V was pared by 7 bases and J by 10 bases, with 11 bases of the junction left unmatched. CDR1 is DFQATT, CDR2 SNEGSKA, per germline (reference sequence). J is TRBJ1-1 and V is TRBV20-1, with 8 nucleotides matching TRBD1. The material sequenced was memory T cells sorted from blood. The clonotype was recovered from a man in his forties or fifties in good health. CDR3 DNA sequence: TGCAGTGGAGTGCCAGGGGGCTTGGGAGCTTTCTTT. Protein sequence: CSGVPGGLGAFF.